Sequencing of this T cell receptor beta chain was carried out in a study of blood T cell repertoires in COVID-19 (TCRdb year 2020). The study in broad terms: Samples covering the acute and convalescent phases of COVID-19 were provided by collaborators in the United States, Italy and Spain. Deeply sampled blood TCRbeta repertoires from subjects exposed to, actively infected with, or recovered from COVID-19 were included in the dataset. The samples were drawn from two sources: the first 160 participants of the ongoing ImmuneRACE study, and 1,200 or so subjects contributed by 6 global collaborators. A freely available public database, intended as a resource for researchers studying the immune response to SARS-CoV-2, is where the repertoires were released. The sample metadata nearly always contained a de-identified subject ID, COVID-19 status, age in years and sex. The prospective study material was composed of cDNA or gDNA derived from T cells, B-cell-depleted T cells, or PBMCs. Where available, HLA class I and class II types were taken from metadata supplied by the sample provider and were not determined by assay-based typing. The study at large found these results: Clinical and demographic metadata were provided uncurated, with the amount varying by source and participant.

Trimming costs V 11 bases and J 3 bases, and their ends lie 13 bases apart. Reading from cysteine to phenylalanine, the CDR3 counts 12 amino acids. Just CDR3 DNA is preserved here, 36 bases in frame from base 1. CDR1 ENHRY and CDR2 SYGVKD are derived from the germline V gene. TCRbeta CDR3 regions were amplified from genomic DNA by means of the immunoSEQ Assay, a bias-controlled multiplex PCR. The study's processing was this. Within the assay, amplification of reference gene primers was used to estimate how many nucleated cells each sample contained. To quantify the absolute abundance of each unique TCRbeta CDR3 rearrangement, sequence reads were collapsed and filtered. For each sample, productive Simpson clonality was calculated as the square root of Simpson's diversity index over productive rearrangements. TCRdb carries this immuneACCESS record with in-frame sequences only. Its versions omit some clonotypes, under half of them owing to an unresolved V gene in the studies checked, with the rest unexplained. V and J calls and clone size are copied from that table; D and trimming were computed from the DNA. The sample table contains around 160,000 clones; only one count was recorded for roughly 87% of them. In total, the top ten clones hold approximately 11% of the sample.

This clone has just one count. Which antigen it targets is not known. Within one base of it there is no much larger clone, and no base qualities were kept. Participants in the prospective study were enrolled through a virtual design, were aged roughly 18 to 100 years, and lived in roughly 26 United States geographic areas. Cohort assignment in the prospective study relied on participant-reported clinical history from a screening survey and a study questionnaire. ImmuneRACE Cohort 3 recovered participants were defined by two consecutive negative NP/OP PCR tests, healthcare professional clearance, or symptom resolution. Each participant in the prospective study had whole blood, serum and a nasopharyngeal or oropharyngeal swab collected by mobile phlebotomists. Prospective study participants could optionally give additional blood draws and questionnaires over an approximately 2-month period. Before DNA extraction, prospective study blood samples were shipped either frozen or at room temperature.

The rearranged segments are TRBV10-3 and TRBJ2-5, with a weak D call of TRBD1 (6 bases match). This TCR was recovered from a man in his fifties or sixties who had recovered from COVID-19. Sequences were obtained from PBMCs or T cells enriched from blood (not recorded which). The DNA sequence follows: TGTGCCTCGGCCAGGGGTGAAGAGACCCAGTACTTC. Translated, it gives CASARGEETQYF.